The 14 T cell receptor beta chains below were found in one sample sequenced in a study of spatial heterogeneity in lung cancer. Time point specified: sample taken at primary tumor resection. Sequencing covered unsorted whole RNA taken from tumor, nontumor lung or frozen PBMC. TCRdb re-called the 5' RACE reads through MiXCR, storing one row per CDR3 protein. This table holds some 11,000 distinct CDR3 sequences, around 3.9% found once. The sample here was normal lung tissue next to the tumor, taken at surgery. The receptor source for this set is a male donor with early-stage non-small cell lung cancer.

This clonotype was seen many times. Because the library targeted alpha chains, this beta chain is an off-target read whose size means little. The genes are TRBV5-1 and TRBJ2-1; no firm D call. V lost 2 bases and J 0 bases, leaving 21 bases between the germline ends. The germline CDR1 and CDR2 sequences are SGHRS and YFSETQ. CDR3 size: 19 residues. CDR3: CASSLPMDPTKPSYNEQFF. As DNA, the CDR3 is TGCGCCAGCAGCTTACCTATGGACCCTACCAAACCCTCCTACAATGAGCAGTTCTTC. The entire variable domain, with the rest obtained from reference TRBV5-1 and TRBJ2-1, is as follows: KAGVTQTPRYLIKTRGQQVTLSCSPISGHRSVSWYQQTPGQGLQFLFEYFSETQRNKGNFPGRFSGRQFSNSRSEMNVSTLELGDSALYLCASSLPMDPTKPSYNEQFFGPGTRLTVL.

This clonotype is medium-sized within its sample. Little can be read into the size of this beta chain, an off-target read in a library designed for alpha chains. This rearrangement joins TRBV5-6 to TRBJ2-7, with D perhaps TRBD1 or TRBD2 (5 bases each). The CDR3 length is 17 residues. V dropped 3 bases and J dropped 4 bases, with 23 bases sitting between them. The germline V gene has CDR1 SGHDT and CDR2 YYEEEE. CDR3 sequence: CASSSDRLQGDDYEQYF. CDR3 DNA sequence: TGTGCCAGCAGCTCCGACCGACTCCAGGGAGATGATTACGAGCAGTACTTC.

This clonotype was picked up many times. As an off-target read in a library built for alpha chains, this beta chain has a frequency of little significance. This chain joins TRBV27 and TRBJ1-1; D remains ambiguous. With 2 bases removed from V and 8 bases from J, the gap between germline ends came to 12 bases. The germline gives CDR1 MNHEY, CDR2 SMNVEV (reference sequence). The CDR3 runs 13 residues. CDR3 DNA: TGTGCCAGCAGTTTAAAGCAAGGCGGAGAAGCTTTCTTT. Its protein is CASSLKQGGEAFF.

This clonotype has a handful of counts. The library was built for alpha chains, so this beta chain is an off-target read and its size means little. This chain joins TRBV29-1 and TRBJ2-7; TRBD1 or TRBD2 may be the D gene (5 bases each). The germline V gene encodes CDR1 SQVTM and CDR2 ANQGSEA. Trimming stripped 2 bases from V and 3 bases from J, with 17 bases between. This CDR3 spans 15 amino acids. The CDR3 sequence: CSVEKVGRQNYEQYF. The CDR3 DNA reads TGCAGCGTTGAAAAGGTGGGACGCCAAAACTACGAGCAGTACTTC.

This clonotype appeared a few times. The library was prepared for alpha chains; this beta chain is a stray read, so its frequency means little. The V gene is TRBV4-1, the J gene TRBJ2-1, with 11 nucleotides matching TRBD2. The CDR3 runs 17 residues. V was pared by 7 bases and J by 7 bases, with 15 bases of the junction left unmatched. Germline V gene lookup returns CDR1 MGHRA and CDR2 YSYEKL. As DNA, the CDR3 is TGCGCCAGCATAAAGACAATCGGGGGACTAGCGGTTAATGAGCAGTTCTTC. Translation gives CASIKTIGGLAVNEQFF.

At least ten counts were recorded for this clonotype. This beta chain is an unintended read in a library built for alpha chains; its size means little. The chain has TRBV28 and TRBJ2-5; D unclear. V was shortened by 0 bases and J by 5 bases, with 4 bases between the two germline ends. Germline V gives CDR1 MDHEN, CDR2 SYDVKM. The CDR3 contains 12 residues. CDR3 bases: TGTGCCAGCAGTTTATGGTCGGAGACCCAGTACTTC. Its protein is CASSLWSETQYF.

This clonotype has at least ten counts. This beta chain came through as a stray read in a library set up for alpha chains, and its size says little. V usage is TRBV29-1 and J usage is TRBJ2-1; the match to TRBD1 covers 7 bases. Germline V gene lookup returns CDR1 SQVTM and CDR2 ANQGSEA. The CDR3 extends over 12 amino acids. V lost 7 bases and J lost 10; bases outside the gene matches: 10. CDR3 amino acids: CSAPGQRREQFF. CDR3 DNA: TGCAGCGCTCCGGGACAGAGAAGGGAGCAGTTCTTC.

This clonotype showed up many times. Since the library was made to target alpha chains, this beta chain is a stray read and its abundance is not meaningful. V gene TRBV5-1 combines with J gene TRBJ2-3; unclear D gene. The CDR3 runs 14 residues. From germline, CDR1 is SGHRS and CDR2 YFSETQ. Trimming cost V 0 bases and J 2 bases, with 7 bases left between them. CDR3 bases: TGCGCCAGCAGCTTGGAACAGATCACAGATACGCAGTATTTT. It yields the protein CASSLEQITDTQYF. The complete variable domain, with remaining parts taken from reference TRBV5-1 and TRBJ2-3, reads KAGVTQTPRYLIKTRGQQVTLSCSPISGHRSVSWYQQTPGQGLQFLFEYFSETQRNKGNFPGRFSGRQFSNSRSEMNVSTLELGDSALYLCASSLEQITDTQYFGPGTRLTVL.

There are many counts of this clonotype. Within a library made for alpha chains, this beta chain is off target, and its count is uninformative. The chain links TRBV7-8 to TRBJ1-5; no clear D gene. The V gene's germline CDR1 is SGHVS and CDR2 FQNEAQ. The V and J ends lost 1 base and 6 bases respectively, with 13 bases between them. This CDR3 region has 15 residues. For the CDR3, the DNA is TGTGCCAGCAGCTTAGAAGTCAGTTTGTCTCAGCCCCAGCATTTT. It codes for CASSLEVSLSQPQHF.

This clonotype has just a few counts. Within a library made for alpha chains, this beta chain is off target, and its count is uninformative. The gene calls are TRBV7-9 and TRBJ2-7; D remains ambiguous. This CDR3 spans 13 amino acids. Germline-derived CDR1 and CDR2 are SEHNR and FQNEAQ (reference sequence). V lost 4 bases, J lost 2 bases, and 9 bases lay in between. CDR3 DNA: TGTGCCAGCAGCTCAATTACCACCTACGAGCAGTACTTC. As protein: CASSSITTYEQYF.

This clonotype came up many times. Found in a library prepared for alpha chains, this beta chain is an off-target read, and its abundance has little meaning. The J gene is TRBJ2-1, the V gene TRBV7-2, with D possibly TRBD2 on 5 matching bases. The V gene's germline CDR1 is SGHTA and CDR2 FQGNSA. Trimming took 3 bases from V and 5 from J, leaving 14 bases between them. The CDR3 contains 15 residues. CDR3 residues: CASSLGAFRHNEQFF. CDR3 bases: TGTGCCAGCAGCTTGGGAGCCTTTCGCCACAATGAGCAGTTCTTC.

By share, this clonotype counts as medium-sized. This beta chain turned up in a library designed for alpha chains; as an off-target read, its abundance says little. The V and J genes are TRBV29-1 and TRBJ2-7, with 9 bases aligning to TRBD1. V shed 6 bases, J shed 5 bases, and the junction held 5 bases outside the gene matches. CDR3 length: 12 residues. Germline loops: CDR1 SQVTM, CDR2 ANQGSEA. The CDR3 DNA sequence: TGCAGCGTGAGGACAGGGGAGGACGAGCAGTACTTC. Amino acids: CSVRTGEDEQYF.

This clonotype was detected many times. This beta chain is an unintended read in a library built for alpha chains; its size means little. The chain links TRBV5-1 to TRBJ2-7; either TRBD1 or TRBD2 may fit D (5 bases each). Per the germline V gene, CDR1 is SGHRS and CDR2 is YFSETQ. Deletions cut 5 bases from V and 4 bases from J, with 13 bases between. The CDR3 covers 13 residues. The CDR3 here is CASRPGTGYEQYF. The CDR3 DNA reads TGCGCCAGCAGACCTGGGACGGGGTACGAGCAGTACTTC.

This clonotype was recorded many times. Found in a library prepared for alpha chains, this beta chain is an off-target read, and its abundance has little meaning. This chain links TRBV6-4 with TRBJ2-2; no definite D call. The V gene lost 2 bases and the J gene lost 2 bases, with 0 bases spanning the gap. The CDR3 consists of 12 residues. Germline V gene sequence: CDR1 MRHNA, CDR2 SNTAGT. The DNA for the CDR3 is TGTGCCAGCAGTGACAACACCGGGGAGCTGTTTTTT. Residues: CASSDNTGELFF.